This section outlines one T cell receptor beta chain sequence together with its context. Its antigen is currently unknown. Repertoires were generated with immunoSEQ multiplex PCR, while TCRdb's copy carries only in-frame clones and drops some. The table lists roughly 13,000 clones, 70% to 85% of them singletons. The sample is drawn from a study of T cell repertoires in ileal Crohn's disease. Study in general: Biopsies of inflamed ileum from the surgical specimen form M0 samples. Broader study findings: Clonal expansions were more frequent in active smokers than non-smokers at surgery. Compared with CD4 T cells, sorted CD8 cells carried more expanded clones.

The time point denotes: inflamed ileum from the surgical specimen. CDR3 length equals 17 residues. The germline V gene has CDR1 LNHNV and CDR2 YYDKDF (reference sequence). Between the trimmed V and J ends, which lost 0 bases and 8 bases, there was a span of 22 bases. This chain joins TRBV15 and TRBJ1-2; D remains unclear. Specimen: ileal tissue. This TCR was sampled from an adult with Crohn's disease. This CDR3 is CATSREKGAGETGGYTF. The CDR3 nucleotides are TGTGCCACCAGCAGAGAGAAGGGTGCAGGAGAAACGGGGGGCTACACCTTC.